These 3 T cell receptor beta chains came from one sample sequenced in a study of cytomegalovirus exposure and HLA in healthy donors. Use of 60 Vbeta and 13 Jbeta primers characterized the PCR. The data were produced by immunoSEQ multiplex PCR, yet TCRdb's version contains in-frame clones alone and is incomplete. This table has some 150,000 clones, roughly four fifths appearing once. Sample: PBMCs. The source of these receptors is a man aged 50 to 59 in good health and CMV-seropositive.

This CDR3 reads CASSKRRGLREDTNEQFF. The CDR3 region has the DNA TGTGCCAGCAGCAAAAGGAGGGGTTTACGGGAGGATACGAATGAGCAGTTCTTC. This chain joins TRBV21-1 and TRBJ2-1; the table's D call TRBD2 went unverified against the DNA. TRBV21-1 corresponds to a pseudogene. This CDR3 has 18 amino acids.

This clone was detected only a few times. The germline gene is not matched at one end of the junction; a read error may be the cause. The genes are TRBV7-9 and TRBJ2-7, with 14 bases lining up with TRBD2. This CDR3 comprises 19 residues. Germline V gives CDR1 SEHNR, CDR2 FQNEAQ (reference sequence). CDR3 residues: CSSSQNPGLAGVRAHEQYF. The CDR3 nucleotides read TGTTCCAGCAGCCAAAATCCGGGACTAGCGGGGGTACGGGCCCACGAGCAGTACTTC.

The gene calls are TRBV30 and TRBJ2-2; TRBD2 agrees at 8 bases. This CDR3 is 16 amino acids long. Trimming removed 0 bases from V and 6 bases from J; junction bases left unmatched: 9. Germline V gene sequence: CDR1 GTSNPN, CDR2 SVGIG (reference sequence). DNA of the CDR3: TGTGCCTGGAGTGTACCTCGCGGGGGGTATTCCGGGGAGCTGTTTTTT. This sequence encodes CAWSVPRGGYSGELFF.